This T cell receptor beta chain was sequenced during a study of graft-versus-host responses after intestinal transplantation. Losses at the gene ends were 4 bases for V and 7 bases for J; bases not matched to a gene: 8. The CDR3 length is 15 residues. In germline, CDR1 is MGHRA, CDR2 YSYEKL. The protocol was immunoSEQ multiplex PCR, while the TCRdb copy is restricted to in-frame clones and leaves out a portion. The sample shows over 85,000 clones, around 93% of them seen only once. A note on this clone: Antigen: not known.

The chain employs TRBV4-1 and TRBJ2-1; 9 bases line up with TRBD2. Specimen: unstimulated CD8+ T cells sorted from spleen or lymph node cells, collected before intestinal transplant. This TCR was sampled from a human donor who received an intestinal transplant. The CDR3 here is CASSLLAGAGNEQFF. CDR3 in DNA: TGCGCCAGCAGCCTTTTAGCGGGAGCGGGAAATGAGCAGTTCTTC.